The clone carrying this T cell receptor (beta chain) was detected many times. The sample comes from a study of identical twins. Germline V CDR1 and CDR2: MNHEY, SVGEGT. With 0 bases removed from V and 0 bases from J, the gap between germline ends came to 18 bases. The CDR3 spans 19 residues. One entry per CDR3 protein results from TCRdb running MiXCR on the 5' RACE reads. The table includes 250,000 or so distinct CDR3 sequences, about 8.3% detected once. These sequences were also reported in another study, on yellow fever vaccine responses in identical twins.

The chain links TRBV6-2 or TRBV6-3 to TRBJ2-1; D remains ambiguous. The TCR originated in a woman in her late teens or twenties in good health. The specimen was CD8+ T cells sorted from blood. The CDR3 DNA is TGTGCCAGCAGTTACTCCGAAAGACTCTGGGGAAGCTCCTACAATGAGCAGTTCTTC. Protein product: CASSYSERLWGSSYNEQFF.